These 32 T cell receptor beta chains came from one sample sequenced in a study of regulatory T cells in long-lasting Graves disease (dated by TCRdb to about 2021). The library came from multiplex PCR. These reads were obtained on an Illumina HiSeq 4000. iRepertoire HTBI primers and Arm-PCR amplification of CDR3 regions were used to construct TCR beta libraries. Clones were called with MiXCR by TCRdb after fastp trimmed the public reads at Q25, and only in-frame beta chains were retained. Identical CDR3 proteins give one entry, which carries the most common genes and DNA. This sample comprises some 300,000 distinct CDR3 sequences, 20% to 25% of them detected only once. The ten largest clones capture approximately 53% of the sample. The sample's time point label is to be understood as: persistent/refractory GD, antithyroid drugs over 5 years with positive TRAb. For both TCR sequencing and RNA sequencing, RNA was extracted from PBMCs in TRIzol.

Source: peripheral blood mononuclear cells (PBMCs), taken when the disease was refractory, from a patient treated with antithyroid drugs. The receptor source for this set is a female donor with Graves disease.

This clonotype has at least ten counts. In DNA, the CDR3 is TGTGCCAGCAGCCATCTCAAGCTGAACACTGAAGCTTTCTTT. Its translation: CASSHLKLNTEAFF. The chain recombines TRBV6-2 or TRBV6-3 with TRBJ1-1, with no clear D. Trimming cost V 6 bases and J 0 bases, with 11 bases left between them. The CDR3 has 14 amino acids. The germline V gene has CDR1 MNHEY and CDR2 SVGEGT.

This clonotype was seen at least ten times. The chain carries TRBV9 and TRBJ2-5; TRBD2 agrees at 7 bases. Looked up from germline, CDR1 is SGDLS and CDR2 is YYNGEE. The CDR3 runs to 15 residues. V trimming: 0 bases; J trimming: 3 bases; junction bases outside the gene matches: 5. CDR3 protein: CASSVEAAGEETQYF. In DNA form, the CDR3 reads TGTGCCAGCAGCGTAGAGGCGGCGGGAGAAGAGACCCAGTACTTC.

The CDR3 here is CASSPVLASPLTGELFF. Written as DNA, the CDR3 is TGTGCCAGCAGCCCCGTTCTAGCGTCCCCCCTCACCGGGGAGCTGTTTTTT. The gene calls are TRBV28 and TRBJ2-2, with a weak D call TRBD2 (6 bases). Germline loops: CDR1 MDHEN, CDR2 SYDVKM. The CDR3 has 17 amino acids. The ends were cut back, 6 bases at V and 4 bases at J, with 21 bases in the middle.

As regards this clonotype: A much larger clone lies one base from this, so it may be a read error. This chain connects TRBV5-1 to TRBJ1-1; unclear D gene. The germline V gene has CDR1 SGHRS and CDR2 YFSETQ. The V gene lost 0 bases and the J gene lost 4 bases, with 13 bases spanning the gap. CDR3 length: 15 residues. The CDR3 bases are TGCGCCAGCAGCTTGGAGGGTTTGCGGGGCACTGAAGCTTTCTTT. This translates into CASSLEGLRGTEAFF.

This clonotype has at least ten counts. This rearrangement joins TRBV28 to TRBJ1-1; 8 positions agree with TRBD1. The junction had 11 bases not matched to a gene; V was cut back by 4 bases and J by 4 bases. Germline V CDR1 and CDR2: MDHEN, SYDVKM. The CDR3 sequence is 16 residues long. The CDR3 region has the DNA TGTGCCAGCAGTTCGACTGGACAGGGTGTGTTCACTGAAGCTTTCTTT. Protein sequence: CASSSTGQGVFTEAFF.

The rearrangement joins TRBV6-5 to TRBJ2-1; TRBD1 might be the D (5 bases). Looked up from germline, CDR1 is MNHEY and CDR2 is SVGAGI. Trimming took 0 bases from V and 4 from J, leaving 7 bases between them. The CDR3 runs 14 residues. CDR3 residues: CASSYSGHYNEQFF. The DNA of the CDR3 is TGTGCCAGCAGTTACTCGGGGCATTACAATGAGCAGTTCTTC.

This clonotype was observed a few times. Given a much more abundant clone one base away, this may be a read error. In nucleotides, the CDR3 is TGTGCCGTAGGTGGACAGGGGGCGCGGGAGCGGTACTTC. This translates into CAVGGQGARERYF. The rearrangement joins TRBV28 to TRBJ2-7; 11 bases fit TRBD1. CDR1 MDHEN and CDR2 SYDVKM come from the germline V gene. The length of the CDR3 is 13 residues.

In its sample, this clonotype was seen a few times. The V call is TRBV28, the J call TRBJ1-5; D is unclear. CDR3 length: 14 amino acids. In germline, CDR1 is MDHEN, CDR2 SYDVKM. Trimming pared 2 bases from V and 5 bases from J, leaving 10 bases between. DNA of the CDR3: TGTGCCAGCAGTTTAATTCGAGAGTATCAGCCCCAGCATTTT. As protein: CASSLIREYQPQHF.

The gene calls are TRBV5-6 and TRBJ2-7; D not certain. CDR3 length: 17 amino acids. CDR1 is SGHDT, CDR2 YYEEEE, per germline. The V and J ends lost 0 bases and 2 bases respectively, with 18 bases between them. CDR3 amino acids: CASSLGDGFFAPYEQYF. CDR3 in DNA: TGTGCCAGCAGCTTGGGAGATGGGTTTTTCGCCCCCTACGAGCAGTACTTC.

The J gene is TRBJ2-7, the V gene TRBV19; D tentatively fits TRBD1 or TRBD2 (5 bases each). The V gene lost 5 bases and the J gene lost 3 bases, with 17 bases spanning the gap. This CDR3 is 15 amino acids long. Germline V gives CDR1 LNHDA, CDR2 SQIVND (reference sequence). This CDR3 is CASSLALGAHYEQYF. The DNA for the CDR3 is TGTGCCAGTAGTCTAGCCCTCGGGGCTCACTACGAGCAGTACTTC. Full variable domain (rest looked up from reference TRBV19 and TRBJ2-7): DGGITQSPKYLFRKEGQNVTLSCEQNLNHDAMYWYRQDPGQGLRLIYYSQIVNDFQKGDIAEGYSVSREKKESFPLTVTSAQKNPTAFYLCASSLALGAHYEQYFGPGTRLTVT.

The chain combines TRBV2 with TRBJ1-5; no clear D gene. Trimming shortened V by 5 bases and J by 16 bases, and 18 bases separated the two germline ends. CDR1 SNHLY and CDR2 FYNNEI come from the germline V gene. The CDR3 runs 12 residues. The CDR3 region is CASSRIRDTVHF. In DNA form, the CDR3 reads TGTGCCAGCAGTAGGATCAGAGACACAGTCCATTTT. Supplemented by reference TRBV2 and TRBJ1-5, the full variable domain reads EPEVTQTPSHQVTQMGQEVILRCVPISNHLYFYWYRQILGQKVEFLVSFYNNEISEKSEIFDDQFSVERPDGSNFTLKIRSTKLEDSAMYFCASSRIRDTVHFGDGTRLSIL.

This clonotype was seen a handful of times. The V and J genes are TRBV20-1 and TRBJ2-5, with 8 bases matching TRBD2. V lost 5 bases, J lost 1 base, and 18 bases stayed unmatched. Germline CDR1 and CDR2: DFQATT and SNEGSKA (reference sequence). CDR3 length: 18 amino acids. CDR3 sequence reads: CSAPRAGAKLVGQETQYF. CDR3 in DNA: TGCAGTGCTCCACGAGCGGGAGCGAAACTAGTTGGCCAAGAGACCCAGTACTTC.

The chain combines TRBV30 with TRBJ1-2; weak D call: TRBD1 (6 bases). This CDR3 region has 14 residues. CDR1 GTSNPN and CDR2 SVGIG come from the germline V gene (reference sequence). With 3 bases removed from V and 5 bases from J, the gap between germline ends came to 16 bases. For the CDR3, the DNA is TGTGCCTGGAGCCGACAGGTCGATCCTTATGGCTACACCTTC. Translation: CAWSRQVDPYGYTF.

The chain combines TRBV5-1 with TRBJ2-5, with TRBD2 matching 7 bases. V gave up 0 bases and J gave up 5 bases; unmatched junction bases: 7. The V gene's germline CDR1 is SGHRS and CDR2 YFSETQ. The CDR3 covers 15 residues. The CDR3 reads CASSLEAGEWETQYF. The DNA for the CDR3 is TGCGCCAGCAGCTTGGAGGCGGGAGAATGGGAGACCCAGTACTTC.

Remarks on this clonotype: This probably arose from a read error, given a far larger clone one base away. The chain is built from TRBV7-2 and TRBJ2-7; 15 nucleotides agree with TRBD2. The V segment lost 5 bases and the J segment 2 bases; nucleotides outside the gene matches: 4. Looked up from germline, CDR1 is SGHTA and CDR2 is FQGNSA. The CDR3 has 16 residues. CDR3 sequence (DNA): TGTGCCAGCAGCCTGGGACTAGCGGGAGGAGCCTACGAGCAGTACTTC. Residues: CASSLGLAGGAYEQYF. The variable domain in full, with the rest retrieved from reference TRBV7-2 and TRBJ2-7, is GAGVSQSPSNKVTEKGKDVELRCDPISGHTALYWYRQSLGQGLEFLIYFQGNSAPDKSGLPSDRFSAERTGGSVSTLTIQRTQQEDSAVYLCASSLGLAGGAYEQYFGPGTRLTVT.

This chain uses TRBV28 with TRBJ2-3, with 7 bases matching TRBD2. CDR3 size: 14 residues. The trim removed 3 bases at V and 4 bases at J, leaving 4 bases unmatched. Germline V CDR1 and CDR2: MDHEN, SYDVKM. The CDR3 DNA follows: TGTGCCAGCAGTTTTCGGCTAGCGGCAGATACGCAGTATTTT. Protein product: CASSFRLAADTQYF.

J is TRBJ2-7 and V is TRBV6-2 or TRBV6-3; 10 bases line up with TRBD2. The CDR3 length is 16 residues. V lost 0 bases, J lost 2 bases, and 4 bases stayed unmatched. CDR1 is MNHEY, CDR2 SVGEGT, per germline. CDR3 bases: TGTGCCAGCAGTTACTCGTCTACTAGCGGGACCTACGAGCAGTACTTC. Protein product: CASSYSSTSGTYEQYF.

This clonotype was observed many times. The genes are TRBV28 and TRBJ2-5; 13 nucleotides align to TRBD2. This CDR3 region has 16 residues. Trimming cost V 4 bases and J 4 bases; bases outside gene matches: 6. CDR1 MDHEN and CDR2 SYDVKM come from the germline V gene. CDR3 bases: TGTGCCAGCAGTTACACCTGGACTAGCGGGAGAGAGACCCAGTACTTC. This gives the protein CASSYTWTSGRETQYF.

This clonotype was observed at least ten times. CDR3 DNA: TGTGCCACCCGATCTGGGCGGGGAAGGTGGGAGACCCAGTACTTC. It is translated as CATRSGRGRWETQYF. V gene TRBV6-1 combines with J gene TRBJ2-5; D possibly corresponds to TRBD2 (6 bases). V dropped 10 bases and J dropped 5 bases, with 23 bases sitting between them. CDR3 length equals 15 residues. Germline lookup yields CDR1 MNHNS and CDR2 SASEGT.

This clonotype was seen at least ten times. CDR3 in DNA: TGTGCCAGCAGTTTAACCCCACTAGCAGACGAGCAGTACTTC. This translates into CASSLTPLADEQYF. The genes are TRBV7-2 and TRBJ2-7, with TRBD2 as a possible D gene (6 bases). The ends were cut back, 6 bases at V and 5 bases at J, with 17 bases in the middle. The CDR3 contains 14 residues. The germline CDR1 and CDR2 sequences are SGHTA and FQGNSA.

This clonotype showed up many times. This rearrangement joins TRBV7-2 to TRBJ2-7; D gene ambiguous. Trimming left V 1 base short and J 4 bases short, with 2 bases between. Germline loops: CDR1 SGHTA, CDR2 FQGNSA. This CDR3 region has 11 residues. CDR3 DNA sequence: TGTGCCAGCAGCTTAGAGTACGAGCAGTACTTC. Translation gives CASSLEYEQYF.

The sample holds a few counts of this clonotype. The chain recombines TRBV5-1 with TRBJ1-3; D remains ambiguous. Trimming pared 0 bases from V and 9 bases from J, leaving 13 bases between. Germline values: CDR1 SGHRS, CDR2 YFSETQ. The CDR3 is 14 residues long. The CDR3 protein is CASSLDGLESTIYF. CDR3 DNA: TGCGCCAGCAGCTTGGACGGGTTAGAGAGCACCATATATTTT.

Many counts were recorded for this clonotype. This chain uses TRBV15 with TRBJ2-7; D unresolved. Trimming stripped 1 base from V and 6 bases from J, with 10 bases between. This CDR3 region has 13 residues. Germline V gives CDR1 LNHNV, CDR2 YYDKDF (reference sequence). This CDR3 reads CATSRAIGSEQYF. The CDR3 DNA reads TGTGCCACCAGCAGAGCTATCGGTAGCGAGCAGTACTTC. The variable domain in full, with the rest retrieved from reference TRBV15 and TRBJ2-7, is DAMVIQNPRYQVTQFGKPVTLSCSQTLNHNVMYWYQQKSSQAPKLLFHYYDKDFNNEADTPDNFQSRRPNTSFCFLDIRSPGLGDTAMYLCATSRAIGSEQYFGPGTRLTVT.

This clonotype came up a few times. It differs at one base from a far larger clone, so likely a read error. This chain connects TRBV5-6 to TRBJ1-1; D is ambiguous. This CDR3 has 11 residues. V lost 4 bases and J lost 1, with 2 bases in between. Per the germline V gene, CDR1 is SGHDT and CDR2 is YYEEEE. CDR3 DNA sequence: TGTGCCAGCAGCACGAACACTGAAGCTTTCTTT. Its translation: CASSTNTEAFF.

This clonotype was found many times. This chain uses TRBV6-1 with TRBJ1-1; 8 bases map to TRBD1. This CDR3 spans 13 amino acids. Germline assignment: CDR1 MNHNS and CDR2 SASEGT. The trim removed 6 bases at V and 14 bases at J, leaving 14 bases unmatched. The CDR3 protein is CASRGPSDRVEFF. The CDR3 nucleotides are TGTGCCAGCAGGGGACCCTCGGACAGGGTCGAATTCTTT.

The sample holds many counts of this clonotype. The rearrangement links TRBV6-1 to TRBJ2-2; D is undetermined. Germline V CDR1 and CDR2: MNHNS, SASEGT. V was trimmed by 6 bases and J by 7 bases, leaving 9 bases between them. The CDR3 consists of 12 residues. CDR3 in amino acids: CASRTYNGELFF. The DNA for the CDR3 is TGTGCCAGCAGGACGTATAACGGGGAGCTGTTTTTT.

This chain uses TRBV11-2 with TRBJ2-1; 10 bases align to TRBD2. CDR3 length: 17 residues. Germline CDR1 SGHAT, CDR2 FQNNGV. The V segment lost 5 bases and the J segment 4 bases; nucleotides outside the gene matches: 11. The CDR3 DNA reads TGTGCCAGCAGCGATGGGGTAGCGGGAGGCCCTTACAATGAGCAGTTCTTC. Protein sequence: CASSDGVAGGPYNEQFF.

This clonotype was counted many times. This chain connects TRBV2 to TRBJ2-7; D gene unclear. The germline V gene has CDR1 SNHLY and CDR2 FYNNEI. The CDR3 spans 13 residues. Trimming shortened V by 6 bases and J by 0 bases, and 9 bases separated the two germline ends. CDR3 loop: CASRWRFSYEQYF. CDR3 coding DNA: TGTGCCAGCAGGTGGCGGTTCTCCTACGAGCAGTACTTC.

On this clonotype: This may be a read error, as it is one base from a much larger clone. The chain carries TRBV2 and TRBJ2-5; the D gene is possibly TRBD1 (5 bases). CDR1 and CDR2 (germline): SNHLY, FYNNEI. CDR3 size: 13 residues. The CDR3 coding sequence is TGTGCCGGCAGTGTGCAGGGCCAAGAGACCCAGTACTTC. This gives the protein CAGSVQGQETQYF.

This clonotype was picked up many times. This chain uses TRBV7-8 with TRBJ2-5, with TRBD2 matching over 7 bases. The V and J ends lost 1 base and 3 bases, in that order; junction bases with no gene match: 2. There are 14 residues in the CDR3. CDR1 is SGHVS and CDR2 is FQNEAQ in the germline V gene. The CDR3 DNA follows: TGTGCCAGCAGCTTAGTTCTAGCGGAAGAGACCCAGTACTTC. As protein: CASSLVLAEETQYF.

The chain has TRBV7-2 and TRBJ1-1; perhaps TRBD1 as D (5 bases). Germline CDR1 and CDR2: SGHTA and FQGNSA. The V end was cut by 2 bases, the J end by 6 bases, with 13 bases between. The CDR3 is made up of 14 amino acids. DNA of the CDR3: TGTGCCAGCAGCTTACAGGGCGGGAGGGCTGAAGCTTTCTTT. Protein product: CASSLQGGRAEAFF.

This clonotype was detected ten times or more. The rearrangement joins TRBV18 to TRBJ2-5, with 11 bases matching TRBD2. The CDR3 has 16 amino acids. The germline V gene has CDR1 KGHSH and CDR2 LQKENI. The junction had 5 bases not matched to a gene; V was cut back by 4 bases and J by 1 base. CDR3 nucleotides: TGTGCCAGCTCACTTTACGGGACTAGCGGCCAAGAGACCCAGTACTTC. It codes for CASSLYGTSGQETQYF.